This is a list of T cell receptor beta chains from one sample in a study of T cell repertoires in cytomegalovirus infection. From the reads, TCRdb called clonotypes with MiXCR, one entry per CDR3 protein. The sample lists 740,000 or so distinct CDR3 sequences; about a third were seen once. The specimen sequenced was PBMCs. The receptor set was obtained from a human donor in good health (CMV status not recorded). Some clones in this sample may be carry-over from other donors' samples. CDR3s include the opening cysteine and the closing phenylalanine or tryptophan. D genes are given only for firm matches. Clone size is not always given. Where it is, it says once, few, many or a class for expanded clones.

-	TRBD1	TRBV28	TRBJ2-7	CASSLLDRGTEQYF	TGTGCCAGCAGTCTCCTGGACAGGGGGACCGAGCAGTACTTC
-	TRBD1	TRBV19	TRBJ1-5	CASSTLRAQGDQPQHF	TGTGCCAGTAGTACCCTCCGGGCCCAGGGGGATCAGCCCCAGCATTTT
-	TRBD1	TRBV7-2	TRBJ2-5	CAISYSGQGMKETQYF	TGTGCCATCAGCTATTCGGGACAGGGGATGAAAGAGACCCAGTACTTC
few	TRBD1	TRBV5-5	TRBJ2-5	CASSLDPGGQETQYF	TGTGCCAGCAGCTTGGATCCAGGGGGACAAGAGACCCAGTACTTC
-	TRBD1	TRBV10-3	TRBJ1-1	CAISGGQGMNTEAFF	TGTGCCATCAGTGGGGGACAGGGGATGAACACTGAAGCTTTCTTT
few	TRBD1	TRBV28	TRBJ1-1	CASRQGYDTEAFF	TGTGCCAGCAGACAGGGGTACGACACTGAAGCTTTCTTT
-	-	TRBV6-5	TRBJ2-5	CASSYSASVGETQYF	TGTGCCAGCAGTTACTCGGCTAGCGTTGGAGAGACCCAGTACTTC
-	TRBD1	TRBV28	TRBJ2-2	CASTGTGNERKTEELFF	TGTGCCAGCACCGGGACAGGGAACGAGAGGAAAACCGAGGAGCTGTTTTTT
few	-	TRBV20-1	TRBJ1-2	CSASQVEAVDGYTF	TGCAGTGCTAGTCAGGTGGAGGCCGTAGATGGCTACACCTTC
few	-	TRBV24-1	TRBJ2-2	CATSASTTGELFF	TGTGCCACCAGTGCCTCAACAACCGGGGAGCTGTTTTTT
-	TRBD2	TRBV6-6	TRBJ2-7	CASSYRPGLAGVIYEQYF	TGTGCCAGCAGTTACCGACCGGGACTAGCGGGAGTCATCTACGAGCAGTACTTC
-	-	TRBV7-2	TRBJ2-4	CASSLTPKNIQYF	TGTGCCAGCAGCCTAACCCCCAAAAACATTCAGTACTTC
-	-	TRBV7-8	TRBJ1-5	CASSLFSGTEGQPQHF	TGTGCCAGCAGCTTATTTTCTGGGACCGAAGGACAGCCCCAGCATTTT
-	TRBD2	TRBV7-2	TRBJ2-1	CASRYRLAGSNEQFF	TGTGCCAGCAGATATCGACTAGCGGGAAGCAATGAGCAGTTCTTC
-	TRBD1	TRBV29-1	TRBJ2-1	CSVEPNRGRDLGNEQFF	TGCAGCGTTGAACCAAACAGGGGGCGCGACTTGGGCAATGAGCAGTTCTTC
few	TRBD1	TRBV19	TRBJ1-5	CASSTDRARNQPQHF	TGTGCCAGTAGCACCGACAGGGCCCGGAATCAGCCCCAGCATTTT
-	TRBD2	TRBV4-2	TRBJ2-7	CASSQEMGGVSYEQYF	TGTGCCAGCAGCCAAGAGATGGGGGGGGTAAGCTACGAGCAGTACTTC
-	TRBD2	TRBV19	TRBJ2-3	CASSIRGRREGPPDTQYF	TGTGCCAGTAGTATTAGGGGCCGGAGGGAGGGTCCCCCAGATACGCAGTATTTT
-	-	TRBV12-3/TRBV12-4	TRBJ2-3	CASSSRVSDTQYF	TGTGCCAGCAGTTCTAGGGTTTCAGATACGCAGTATTTT
few	-	TRBV12-3/TRBV12-4	TRBJ2-1	CASSLLTGPSYNEQFF	TGTGCCAGCAGTCTACTAACAGGGCCCTCCTACAATGAGCAGTTCTTC
few	-	TRBV19	TRBJ2-2	CASSIPAGELFF	TGTGCCAGTAGTATCCCCGCCGGGGAGCTGTTTTTT
-	-	TRBV7-2	TRBJ2-7	CASSLRRNEQYF	TGTGCCAGCAGCTTGAGACGCAATGAGCAGTACTTC
-	-	TRBV28	TRBJ2-1	CASSLRGARYNEQFF	TGTGCCAGCAGTTTAAGGGGGGCAAGATACAATGAGCAGTTCTTC
few	TRBD1	TRBV6-5	TRBJ1-2	CASSPPGQGYGYTF	TGTGCCAGCAGTCCCCCCGGACAGGGGTATGGCTACACCTTC
many	-	TRBV7-2	TRBJ1-3	CASSPSPGYGNTIYF	TGTGCCAGCAGCCCAAGTCCAGGGTATGGAAACACCATATATTTT
few	-	TRBV28	TRBJ2-7	CASGSDIYEQYF	TGTGCCAGCGGTTCCGACATTTACGAGCAGTACTTC
-	-	TRBV19	TRBJ1-1	CASKRSTEAFF	TGTGCCAGTAAACGAAGCACTGAAGCTTTCTTT
many	-	TRBV4-1	TRBJ1-1	CASSQEGNRGNTEAFF	TGCGCCAGCAGCCAAGAGGGGAACAGAGGAAACACTGAAGCTTTCTTT
-	-	TRBV30	TRBJ1-5	CAWSLGLTNQPQHF	TGTGCCTGGAGTTTAGGACTGACCAATCAGCCCCAGCATTTT
-	TRBD1	TRBV10-3	TRBJ2-5	CAISEDDRGRETQYF	TGTGCCATCAGTGAGGACGACAGGGGGAGAGAGACCCAGTACTTC
-	TRBD2	TRBV5-1	TRBJ2-1	CASGFLAGNNEQFF	TGCGCCAGCGGGTTTCTAGCGGGAAACAATGAGCAGTTCTTC
-	-	TRBV5-4	TRBJ1-2	CASSLDRASTYGYTF	TGTGCCAGCAGCTTGGATAGGGCCAGCACCTATGGCTACACCTTC
-	-	TRBV12-3/TRBV12-4	TRBJ2-1	CASSPPDSEYNEKFF	TGTGCCAGCAGCCCCCCGGACAGCGAATACAATGAGAAGTTCTTC
few	-	TRBV7-8	TRBJ1-5	CASSSQRIKNQPQHF	TGTGCCAGCTCCTCCCAGAGGATAAAAAATCAGCCCCAGCATTTT
many	-	TRBV11-2	TRBJ2-7	CASSSGLAAPEQYF	TGTGCCAGCAGCTCGGGACTCGCGGCGCCCGAGCAGTACTTC
-	TRBD1	TRBV6-1	TRBJ1-1	CASSRQGARNTEAFF	TGTGCCAGCAGTAGACAGGGGGCGCGGAACACTGAAGCTTTCTTT
few	-	TRBV11-1	TRBJ2-6	CASSRLRGSGANVLTF	TGTGCCAGCAGTCGCCTCCGGGGCTCTGGGGCCAACGTCCTGACTTTC